What follows are 9 T cell receptor beta chains derived from one specimen sequenced in a study of cytomegalovirus exposure and HLA in healthy donors (dated by TCRdb to about 2017). The library relied on the immunoSEQ multiplex PCR assay. A mixture of 60 forward primers for TCR Vbeta segments and 13 reverse primers for TCR Jbeta segments was used in the multiplex PCR. Not all clones reach the TCRdb copy of this immuneACCESS table, which keeps in-frame sequences only. Checked studies attribute under half of the gap to unresolved V genes and leave the rest unexplained. This sample has roughly 120,000 clones in its table, and roughly 70% of those were observed once. Clones ranked in the top ten supply roughly 0.9% of the sample. Sequenced material: PBMCs. The origin of the receptors is a woman younger than 45 in good health and CMV-seronegative.

V and J are TRBV20-1 and TRBJ1-3; D is possibly TRBD1 (5 bases). CDR1 DFQATT and CDR2 SNEGSKA come from the germline V gene (reference sequence). The V and J ends lost 4 bases and 4 bases respectively, with 5 bases between them. The CDR3 is 11 amino acids. CDR3 region: CSANRGNTIYF. DNA for the CDR3: TGCAGTGCTAACAGGGGAAACACCATATATTTT.

The table lists this clone with a few counts. V is TRBV30 and J is TRBJ1-4; no clear D gene. This CDR3 region has 12 residues. The germline V and J ends were trimmed by 4 bases and 8 bases, with 11 bases remaining between them. The germline CDR1 and CDR2 sequences are GTSNPN and SVGIG (reference sequence). The CDR3, as DNA: TGTGCCTGGAAGAGGGTCGGGGAAAAACTGTTTTTT. Amino acids: CAWKRVGEKLFF.

The chain joins TRBV7-2 to TRBJ2-1; 8 bases are a match to TRBD2. CDR1 and CDR2 from the germline V gene are SGHTA and FQGNSA. The CDR3 totals 15 residues. The trim removed 3 bases at V and 2 bases at J, leaving 3 bases unmatched. The CDR3 DNA sequence: TGTGCCAGCAGCTTTAGCGGGACAACCTACAATGAGCAGTTCTTC. Translated: CASSFSGTTYNEQFF.

There are a few counts of this clone. CDR3 nucleotides: TGTGCCAGCAGCCCCCGGACAGGGGTTAATGGCTACACCTTC. It codes for CASSPRTGVNGYTF. The chain joins TRBV9 to TRBJ1-2; 9 bases match TRBD1. Germline values: CDR1 SGDLS, CDR2 YYNGEE. Losses at the gene ends were 4 bases for V and 6 bases for J; bases not matched to a gene: 7. The CDR3 is 14 amino acids. Drawing the rest from reference TRBV9 and TRBJ1-2, the complete variable domain is DSGVTQTPKHLITATGQRVTLRCSPRSGDLSVYWYQQSLDQGLQFLIQYYNGEERAKGNILERFSAQQFPDLHSELNLSSLELGDSALYFCASSPRTGVNGYTFGSGTRLTVV.

The chain uses TRBV7-3 and TRBJ2-3, with no clear D. This CDR3 region has 16 residues. The germline V gene has CDR1 SGHTA and CDR2 FQGTGA. V gave up 0 bases and J gave up 0 bases, with 10 bases separating them. In nucleotides, the CDR3 is TGTGCCAGCAGCTTAACGACGGGTTTTAGCACAGATACGCAGTATTTT. It codes for CASSLTTGFSTDTQYF.

Only a few counts were recorded for this clone. This rearrangement joins TRBV30 to TRBJ1-2; 7 positions match TRBD1. The CDR3 loop spans 14 amino acids. Germline V gene data show CDR1 as GTSNPN and CDR2 as SVGIG (reference sequence). With V trimmed by 4 bases and J by 1 base, 6 bases remained unmatched. The CDR3 region has the DNA TGTGCCTGGACCTTCGGACAGGTTAACTATGGCTACACCTTC. Its translation is CAWTFGQVNYGYTF.

The rearrangement joins TRBV30 to TRBJ1-2, with TRBD1 matching over 8 bases. The CDR3 is made up of 17 amino acids. Germline assignment: CDR1 GTSNPN and CDR2 SVGIG (reference sequence). V gave up 5 bases and J gave up 4 bases; unmatched junction bases: 18. The CDR3 DNA follows: TGTGCCTGGGCTTTGGACAGGGAATACTACGACCCCTATGGCTACACCTTC. Protein sequence: CAWALDREYYDPYGYTF.

This clone was seen only once. The chain combines TRBV19 with TRBJ2-3; the D gene is possibly TRBD2 (6 bases). The CDR3 has 16 residues. The germline gives CDR1 LNHDA, CDR2 SQIVND (reference sequence). The V and J ends lost 3 bases and 1 base respectively, with 14 bases between them. The CDR3 region is CASSIGSDTRTDTQYF. The CDR3 bases are TGTGCCAGTAGTATCGGGAGCGATACCCGCACAGATACGCAGTATTTT.

The chain employs TRBV5-1 and TRBJ2-1; a weak D match, TRBD2 (6 bases). CDR1 is SGHRS, CDR2 YFSETQ, per germline. CDR3 length: 15 amino acids. V was cut by 5 bases and J by 5 bases, with 17 bases left in between. In DNA, the CDR3 is TGCGCCAGCAGTCAGTTTTCGGGAGCGGACAATGAGCAGTTCTTC. Its translation: CASSQFSGADNEQFF.